The T cell receptor (beta chain) described here comes from a study of Ad26.COV2.S vaccination and SARS-CoV-2 variants. Study-level information: The authors gave Ad26.COV2.S intramuscularly, either once or twice 56 days apart.

Treatment of the sample: about 20 received Ad26.COV2.S at low or high dose, single or two shots; a few received placebo; per-sample allocation not given. Sampling occurred on day 63 after the first vaccine or placebo injection. Trimming removed 1 base at V and 1 base at J, with 4 bases between. This CDR3 comprises 13 residues. The germline gives CDR1 MGHRA, CDR2 YSYEKL. TCRdb's table, derived via immunoSEQ multiplex PCR, lists solely in-frame clones and lacks some. The data contain some 450,000 clones, around 91% of them singletons. As concerns this clone: Its target is not known.

Study-level results: Breadth and depth estimates from TCRs may understate total T cell responses.

The chain joins TRBV4-1 to TRBJ1-1; D gene ambiguous. The sample in question was peripheral blood, obtained in a trial of Ad26.COV2.S vaccine versus placebo. This clonotype was sampled from a person aged 18-65 years who received the Ad26.COV2.S COVID-19 vaccine or a placebo. The CDR3 sequence is CASSQVSNTEAFF. The CDR3 DNA reads as TGCGCCAGCAGCCAAGTCTCGAACACTGAAGCTTTCTTT.